The rows below give T cell receptor beta chains drawn from one sample of a study of PD-1 blockade in mismatch repair-deficient tumors. The assay was immunoSEQ multiplex PCR, and TCRdb's table has in-frame clones only and misses some. The sample contains about 84,000 clones, roughly 80% of which appear only once. The sequences come from peripheral blood, collected 12 weeks after starting pembrolizumab. Receptors were obtained from an adult with mismatch repair-deficient cancer. The CDR3 runs from the conserved cysteine through the conserved F or W. A D gene is named only where the DNA matches it firmly. Clone size is shown for a subset of rows, as once, few, many or a class of expanded clone.

size,V,D,J,CDR3,DNA
once,TRBV7-3,NA,TRBJ2-3,CASSPQGRGPDTQYF,TGTGCCAGCAGCCCCCAGGGGAGGGGTCCAGATACGCAGTATTTT
NA,TRBV19,NA,TRBJ1-5,CASSMEGLIQHF,TGTGCCAGTAGTATGGAAGGGCTCATCCAGCATTTT
NA,TRBV21-1,NA,TRBJ2-7,CASSRWYEQYF,TGTGCCAGCAGCAGATGGTACGAGCAGTACTTC
NA,TRBV9,NA,TRBJ2-3,CASSGGLSTDTQYF,TGTGCCAGCAGCGGAGGCCTCTCCACAGATACGCAGTATTTT
few,TRBV6-1,TRBD1,TRBJ2-2,CASSGQAYTGELFF,TGTGCCAGCTCGGGACAGGCGTACACCGGGGAGCTGTTTTTT
few,TRBV4-3,NA,TRBJ1-1,CASSQVVENTEAFF,TGCGCCAGCAGCCAAGTAGTAGAGAACACTGAAGCTTTCTTT
NA,TRBV28,TRBD1,TRBJ2-3,CASRPPQGQGPDTQYF,TGTGCCAGCCGACCGCCACAGGGACAGGGGCCAGATACGCAGTATTTT
once,TRBV9,NA,TRBJ1-1,CASSVGWADEAFF,TGTGCCAGCAGCGTAGGCTGGGCCGATGAAGCTTTCTTT
few,TRBV18,NA,TRBJ1-5,CASSTDRYSNQPQHF,TGTGCCAGCTCAACTGACAGATATAGCAATCAGCCCCAGCATTTT
NA,TRBV6-5,NA,TRBJ2-1,CASSYGAGSSYNEQFF,TGTGCCAGCAGTTACGGGGCGGGAAGCTCCTACAATGAGCAGTTCTTC
once,TRBV19,NA,TRBJ1-1,CASSIVPGGTEAFF,TGTGCCAGTAGTATAGTTCCCGGGGGAACTGAAGCTTTCTTT
NA,TRBV2,NA,TRBJ1-4,CASSYLRRGEKLFF,TGTGCCAGCAGTTACTTACGGAGGGGAGAAAAACTGTTTTTT
few,TRBV5-1,TRBD1,TRBJ1-4,CASSSGQETNEKLFF,TGCGCCAGCAGCTCGGGACAGGAAACTAATGAAAAACTGTTTTTT
once,TRBV29-1,TRBD2,TRBJ2-7,CSVTGTSGRGGYEQYF,TGCAGCGTTACCGGGACTAGCGGGAGGGGAGGGTACGAGCAGTACTTC
NA,TRBV4-2,TRBD2,TRBJ2-3,CASSQGASGADTQYF,TGTGCCAGCAGCCAAGGGGCTAGCGGCGCAGATACGCAGTATTTT
NA,TRBV5-4,NA,TRBJ2-2,CASSPGAGELFF,TGTGCCAGCAGCCCTGGGGCCGGGGAGCTGTTTTTT
NA,TRBV4-1,NA,TRBJ2-5,CASSHPRGDLQETQYF,TGCGCCAGCAGCCATCCCCGAGGGGACTTACAAGAGACCCAGTACTTC
NA,TRBV11-1,NA,TRBJ2-5,CASSLASETQYF,TGTGCCAGCAGCTTAGCCTCGGAGACCCAGTACTTC
NA,TRBV5-1,NA,TRBJ1-1,CASSLAPTANTEAFF,TGCGCCAGCAGCTTGGCCCCGACAGCGAACACTGAAGCTTTCTTT
few,TRBV29-1,TRBD1,TRBJ1-2,CSDRQGASGYTF,TGCAGCGATCGACAGGGGGCGTCTGGCTACACCTTC
once,TRBV4-1,TRBD1,TRBJ1-3,CASSQPLLLGGGRGNTIYF,TGCGCCAGCAGCCAACCTCTTCTCCTAGGGGGCGGACGAGGAAACACCATATATTTT
few,TRBV6-1,NA,TRBJ1-5,CASRQGGYSNQPQHF,TGTGCCAGCCGGCAAGGAGGCTATAGCAATCAGCCCCAGCATTTT
NA,TRBV7-9,NA,TRBJ1-2,CASSEEGGINYGYTF,TGTGCCAGCAGCGAAGAGGGGGGGATAAACTATGGCTACACCTTC
NA,TRBV19,TRBD1,TRBJ1-1,CASSRDRIGLTEAFF,TGTGCCAGTAGTAGGGACAGAATTGGATTGACTGAAGCTTTCTTT
NA,TRBV27,NA,TRBJ2-4,CASTSVLSPPKNIQYF,TGTGCCAGCACCAGCGTACTCTCCCCGCCAAAAAACATTCAGTACTTC